The text below deals with one TCR beta chain. Its antigen is unknown. The entry originates in a study of cytomegalovirus exposure and HLA in healthy donors. General observations from the study: A later analysis linked a missense DCLRE1C variant to TCR beta V- and J-gene trimming.

The PCR contained 60 Vbeta and 13 Jbeta primers. Sequencing used immunoSEQ multiplex PCR; TCRdb keeps in-frame clones, though not all of them. The sample holds about 93,000 clones, approximately 72% seen once. The V and J ends lost 5 bases and 4 bases, in that order; junction bases with no gene match: 12. CDR1 and CDR2 from the germline V gene are MNHEY and SMNVEV (reference sequence). This CDR3 comprises 16 residues. The TCR sequence derives from a woman aged 40 to 50 in good health and CMV-seronegative. The material sequenced was PBMCs. The chain carries TRBV27 and TRBJ2-5; 8 bases agree with TRBD1. The CDR3 protein is CASSPTGAIPGETQYF. The CDR3 DNA reads as TGTGCCAGCAGTCCGACAGGGGCTATACCGGGAGAGACCCAGTACTTC.